This T cell receptor (beta chain) was captured by sequencing in a study of PD-1 blockade in mismatch repair-deficient tumors. Study-wide background: Patients had around 11 mismatch repair-deficient cancer types, all previously treated and progressing.

Whole-study findings and limits: Tumor-resident clones, often undetectable pretreatment in blood, expanded then contracted after pembrolizumab.

This CDR3 has 13 residues. CDR1 is MNHGY, CDR2 SVAAGI, per germline. PCR or immunohistochemistry showed mismatch repair deficiency in every enrolled patient. TCRs were sequenced from three patients responding to pembrolizumab. The table came from immunoSEQ multiplex PCR; TCRdb's copy has only in-frame clones and leaves some out. The table records over 75,000 clones, about 84% of them present only once. About this clone itself: No antigen is known for it.

The chain combines TRBV6-9 with TRBJ2-5; TRBD2 is a possible D gene (5 bases). With the DNA end fitting TRBJ2-7 better, the J assignment may be wrong. The TCR sequence derives from an adult with mismatch repair-deficient cancer. The material sequenced was peripheral blood, taken 12 weeks after starting pembrolizumab. The CDR3 sequence: CASRRAASYEQYF. CDR3 sequence (DNA): TGTGCCAGCAGGAGGGCCGCGTCCTACGAGCAGTACTTC.